The 18 T cell receptor beta chains presented below share a single source sample, sequenced in a study of Ad26.COV2.S vaccination and SARS-CoV-2 variants. Sequencing used immunoSEQ multiplex PCR; TCRdb keeps in-frame clones, though not all of them. This repertoire shows approximately 400,000 clones, roughly nine tenths found once; its top ten account for about 3.9%. Sequencing used peripheral blood, obtained after recovery from COVID-19. Every receptor here comes from a human donor who had recovered from COVID-19.

This chain connects TRBV6-4 to TRBJ2-1, with D possibly matching TRBD2 (6 bases). Trimming shortened V by 5 bases and J by 9 bases, and 26 bases separated the two germline ends. In germline, CDR1 is MRHNA, CDR2 SNTAGT. The CDR3 totals 17 residues. The CDR3 is CASSPNTESSERSEQFF. In nucleotides, the CDR3 is TGTGCCAGCAGTCCCAACACCGAATCTAGCGAGAGGAGTGAGCAGTTCTTC.

This chain uses TRBV9 with TRBJ2-3; D remains unclear. V shed 3 bases and J shed 4 bases, with 9 bases lying between them. The V gene's germline CDR1 is SGDLS and CDR2 YYNGEE. This CDR3 contains 13 residues. The CDR3 protein is CASSGARADTQYF. CDR3 DNA sequence: TGTGCCAGCAGCGGGGCGAGAGCAGATACGCAGTATTTT. Using reference TRBV9 and TRBJ2-3 for the parts outside the CDR3, the full variable domain is DSGVTQTPKHLITATGQRVTLRCSPRSGDLSVYWYQQSLDQGLQFLIQYYNGEERAKGNILERFSAQQFPDLHSELNLSSLELGDSALYFCASSGARADTQYFGPGTRLTVL.

This chain uses TRBV6-6 with TRBJ1-2; D gene uncertain. Deletions cut 2 bases from V and 5 bases from J, with 9 bases between. The CDR3 totals 13 residues. Germline V gene lookup returns CDR1 MNHNY and CDR2 SVGAGI (reference sequence). The CDR3 nucleotides are TGTGCCAGCAGTTACGGAGTGGGATATGGCTACACCTTC. Translated: CASSYGVGYGYTF.

This clone is a singleton in its sample. The rearrangement joins TRBV19 to TRBJ1-1; D gene uncertain. Germline V gene sequence: CDR1 LNHDA, CDR2 SQIVND (reference sequence). V lost 5 bases and J 0 bases, leaving 10 bases between the germline ends. The CDR3 length is 14 residues. The CDR3 here is CASSLGPLNTEAFF. The CDR3 DNA sequence: TGTGCCAGTAGTCTCGGCCCCTTGAACACTGAAGCTTTCTTT.

J is TRBJ2-3 and V is TRBV5-6; D gene unclear. Trimming pared 2 bases from V and 12 bases from J, leaving 10 bases between. The CDR3 is 11 residues long. Germline lookup yields CDR1 SGHDT and CDR2 YYEEEE. CDR3 DNA: TGTGCCAGCAGCTTTATGGCCTCACAGTATTTT. It specifies CASSFMASQYF.

The CDR3 DNA reads as TGCAGCGTTGTTCTCGTATCCGGCCCAGATACGCAGTATTTT. As protein: CSVVLVSGPDTQYF. V and J are TRBV29-1 and TRBJ2-3, with no clear D. The V gene's germline CDR1 is SQVTM and CDR2 ANQGSEA. This CDR3 is 14 amino acids long. Trimming stripped 4 bases from V and 4 bases from J, with 15 bases between.

The V gene is TRBV24-1, the J gene TRBJ2-3; D may be TRBD2 (5 bases). The V gene lost 4 bases and the J gene lost 6 bases, with 10 bases spanning the gap. Germline CDR1 is KGHDR and CDR2 is SFDVKD. This CDR3 has 13 amino acids. CDR3 protein: CATSEGRGDTQYF. The DNA of the CDR3 is TGTGCCACCAGTGAGGGCCGAGGGGATACGCAGTATTTT.

The rearrangement uses TRBV7-2 and TRBJ2-7; D may be TRBD1 (6 bases). With 4 bases removed from V and 4 bases from J, the gap between germline ends came to 8 bases. The CDR3 is 12 residues long. Germline assignment: CDR1 SGHTA and CDR2 FQGNSA. CDR3 in amino acids: CASSSTGYEQYF. CDR3 DNA sequence: TGTGCCAGCAGCTCGACAGGTTACGAGCAGTACTTC.

The V call is TRBV29-1, the J call TRBJ2-2, with D perhaps TRBD2 (6 bases). This CDR3 comprises 15 residues. Per the germline V gene, CDR1 is SQVTM and CDR2 is ANQGSEA. Between the trimmed V and J ends, which lost 6 bases and 1 base, there was a span of 15 bases. The DNA for the CDR3 is TGCAGCGTGTACGTTCGGCGGGGGAACACCGGGGAGCTGTTTTTT. This translates into CSVYVRRGNTGELFF.

The chain has TRBV2 and TRBJ2-1; 8 nucleotides agree with TRBD1. The V and J ends lost 8 bases and 8 bases, in that order; junction bases with no gene match: 5. The CDR3 runs to 12 residues. Germline V lookup: CDR1 SNHLY, CDR2 FYNNEI. This CDR3 is CASRTGWYEQFF. CDR3 DNA sequence: TGTGCCAGCCGGACAGGGTGGTATGAGCAGTTCTTC.

The chain combines TRBV5-1 with TRBJ1-2, with a tentative D call TRBD1 (6 bases). Germline V gene sequence: CDR1 SGHRS, CDR2 YFSETQ. The CDR3 spans 14 residues. Trimming left V 0 bases short and J 8 bases short, with 14 bases between. The CDR3 loop reads CASSLDGTGSGYTF. In DNA form, the CDR3 reads TGCGCCAGCAGCTTGGATGGCACAGGGAGCGGCTACACCTTC.

Note on this clone: Other DNA sequences from this sample encode an identical CDR3 as well. The chain has TRBV5-4 and TRBJ2-3; 10 bases match TRBD2. V was clipped by 2 bases and J by 1 base; unmatched bases: 1. Germline assignment: CDR1 SGHNT and CDR2 YYREEE (reference sequence). CDR3 length equals 15 residues. The CDR3 spells CASSLGTSGTDTQYF. CDR3 bases: TGTGCCAGCAGCTTAGGGACTAGCGGCACAGATACGCAGTATTTT.

This chain links TRBV19 with TRBJ2-3, with TRBD1 identical over 8 bases. The CDR3 spans 16 residues. The germline gives CDR1 LNHDA, CDR2 SQIVND (reference sequence). After removal of 3 bases from V and 7 bases from J, the junction contained 12 bases not matched to a gene. In DNA, the CDR3 is TGTGCCAGTAGTATGCCCGCAGGGGGCGGGCGACATACGCAGTATTTT. It specifies CASSMPAGGGRHTQYF. Full variable domain (remainder filled in from reference TRBV19 and TRBJ2-3): DGGITQSPKYLFRKEGQNVTLSCEQNLNHDAMYWYRQDPGQGLRLIYYSQIVNDFQKGDIAEGYSVSREKKESFPLTVTSAQKNPTAFYLCASSMPAGGGRHTQYFGPGTRLTVL.

V and J are TRBV2 and TRBJ2-7; perhaps TRBD1 as D (6 bases). The CDR3 covers 16 residues. CDR1 is SNHLY, CDR2 FYNNEI, per germline. V lost 7 bases and J 3 bases, leaving 22 bases between the germline ends. CDR3 region: CASINGQSPLFYEQYF. CDR3 DNA sequence: TGTGCCAGCATTAATGGACAGTCCCCTCTCTTCTACGAGCAGTACTTC.

The chain recombines TRBV2 with TRBJ2-3; unclear D gene. The CDR3 loop spans 13 amino acids. Per germline, CDR1 SNHLY and CDR2 FYNNEI. Trimming stripped 8 bases from V and 7 bases from J, with 16 bases between. The CDR3 DNA is TGTGCCAGCGGGATAAAAGGTGGTAATACGCAGTATTTT. Its translation is CASGIKGGNTQYF.

The chain joins TRBV4-1 to TRBJ1-4, with TRBD1 identical over 8 bases. The CDR3 runs 14 residues. V lost 3 bases, J lost 10 bases, and 7 bases stayed unmatched. The germline gives CDR1 MGHRA, CDR2 YSYEKL. CDR3 residues: CASSQDRVLGKLFF. CDR3 bases: TGCGCCAGCAGCCAGGACAGGGTATTGGGAAAACTGTTTTTT.

This chain links TRBV6-5 with TRBJ2-3; 7 bases map to TRBD1. V was clipped by 6 bases and J by 5 bases; unmatched bases: 11. Germline V gives CDR1 MNHEY, CDR2 SVGAGI. The CDR3 spans 15 residues. The CDR3 DNA reads TGTGCCAGCAGCCACCGGGACAGTGGTTTAGATACGCAGTATTTT. Amino acids: CASSHRDSGLDTQYF.

This sequence joins TRBV5-6 and TRBJ1-2, with D possibly being TRBD1 (5 bases). CDR1 is SGHDT and CDR2 is YYEEEE in the germline V gene. The CDR3 consists of 16 residues. The V end lost 3 bases, the J end lost 4 bases, and 19 bases lay between the germline ends. The CDR3 is CASSSEGRPLPYGYTF. CDR3 nucleotides: TGTGCCAGCAGCTCTGAGGGACGCCCCTTGCCCTATGGCTACACCTTC.